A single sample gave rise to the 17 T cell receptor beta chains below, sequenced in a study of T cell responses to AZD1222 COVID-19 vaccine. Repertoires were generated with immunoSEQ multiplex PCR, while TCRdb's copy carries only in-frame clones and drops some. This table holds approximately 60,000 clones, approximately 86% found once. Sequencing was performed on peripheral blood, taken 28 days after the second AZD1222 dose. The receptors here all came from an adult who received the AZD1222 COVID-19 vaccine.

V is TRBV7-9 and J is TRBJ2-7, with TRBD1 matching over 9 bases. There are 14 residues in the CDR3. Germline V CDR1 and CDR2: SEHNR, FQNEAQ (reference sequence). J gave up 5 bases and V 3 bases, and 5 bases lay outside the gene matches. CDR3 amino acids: CASSFGQGLDEQYF. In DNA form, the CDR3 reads TGTGCCAGCAGCTTCGGACAGGGGTTAGACGAGCAGTACTTC.

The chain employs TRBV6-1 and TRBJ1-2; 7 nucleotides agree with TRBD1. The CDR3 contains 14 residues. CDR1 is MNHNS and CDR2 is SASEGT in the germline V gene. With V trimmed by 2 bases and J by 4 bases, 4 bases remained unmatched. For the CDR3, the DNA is TGTGCCAGCAGTGAAAACCCAGGGGGCTATGGCTACACCTTC. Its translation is CASSENPGGYGYTF.

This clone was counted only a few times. The CDR3 DNA reads TGCGCCAGCAGCTTGTCCGGGGCCGTCCGAGCACCCCTCCACTTT. This translates into CASSLSGAVRAPLHF. The chain joins TRBV5-1 to TRBJ1-6, with D perhaps TRBD1 (5 bases). Germline V gene lookup returns CDR1 SGHRS and CDR2 YFSETQ. The CDR3 is made up of 15 amino acids. Trimming removed 1 base at V and 11 bases at J, with 16 bases between.

CDR3 coding DNA: TGTGCCAGCAGTCTTGAGAACTATGGCTACACCTTC. This encodes CASSLENYGYTF. The V and J genes are TRBV28 and TRBJ1-2; D not certain. Germline CDR1 MDHEN, CDR2 SYDVKM. V dropped 5 bases and J dropped 2 bases, with 6 bases sitting between them. This CDR3 contains 12 residues.

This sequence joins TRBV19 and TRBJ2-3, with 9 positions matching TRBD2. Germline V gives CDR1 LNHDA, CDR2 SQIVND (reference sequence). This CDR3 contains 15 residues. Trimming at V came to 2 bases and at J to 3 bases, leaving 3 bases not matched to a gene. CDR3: CASSIIAGVTDTQYF. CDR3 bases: TGTGCCAGTAGTATAATAGCGGGGGTGACAGATACGCAGTATTTT. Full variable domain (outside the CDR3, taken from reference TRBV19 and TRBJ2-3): DGGITQSPKYLFRKEGQNVTLSCEQNLNHDAMYWYRQDPGQGLRLIYYSQIVNDFQKGDIAEGYSVSREKKESFPLTVTSAQKNPTAFYLCASSIIAGVTDTQYFGPGTRLTVL.

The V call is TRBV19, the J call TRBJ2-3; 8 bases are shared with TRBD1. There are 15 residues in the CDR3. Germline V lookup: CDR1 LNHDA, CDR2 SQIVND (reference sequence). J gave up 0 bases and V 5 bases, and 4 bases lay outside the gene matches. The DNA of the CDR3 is TGTGCCAGTAGTCAGGACAGGGCTAGCACAGATACGCAGTATTTT. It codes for CASSQDRASTDTQYF. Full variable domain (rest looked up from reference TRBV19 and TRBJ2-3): DGGITQSPKYLFRKEGQNVTLSCEQNLNHDAMYWYRQDPGQGLRLIYYSQIVNDFQKGDIAEGYSVSREKKESFPLTVTSAQKNPTAFYLCASSQDRASTDTQYFGPGTRLTVL.

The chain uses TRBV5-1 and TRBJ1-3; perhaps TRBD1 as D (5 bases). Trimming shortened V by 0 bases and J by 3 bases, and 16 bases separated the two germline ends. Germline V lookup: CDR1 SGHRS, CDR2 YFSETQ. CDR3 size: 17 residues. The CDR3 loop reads CASSLVPSGDGGNTIYF. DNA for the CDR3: TGCGCCAGCAGCTTGGTTCCTTCGGGGGACGGTGGAAACACCATATATTTT.

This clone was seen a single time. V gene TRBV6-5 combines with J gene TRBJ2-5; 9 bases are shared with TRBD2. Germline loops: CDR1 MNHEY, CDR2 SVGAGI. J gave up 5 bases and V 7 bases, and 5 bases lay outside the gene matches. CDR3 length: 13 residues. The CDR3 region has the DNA TGTGCCAGCACCACTAGCGGGTTTGAGACCCAGTACTTC. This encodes CASTTSGFETQYF.

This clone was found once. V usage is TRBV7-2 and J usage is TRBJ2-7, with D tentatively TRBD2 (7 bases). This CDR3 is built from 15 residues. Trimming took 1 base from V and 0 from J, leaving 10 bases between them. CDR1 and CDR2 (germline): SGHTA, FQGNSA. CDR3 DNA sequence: TGTGCCAGCAGCTTAGAGGGGGGGGCCTCCTACGAGCAGTACTTC. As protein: CASSLEGGASYEQYF.

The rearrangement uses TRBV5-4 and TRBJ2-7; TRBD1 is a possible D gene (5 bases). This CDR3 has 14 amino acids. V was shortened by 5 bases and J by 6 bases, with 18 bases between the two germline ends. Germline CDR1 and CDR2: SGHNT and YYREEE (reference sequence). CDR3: CASSLAGMLGEQYF. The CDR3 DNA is TGTGCCAGCAGTCTCGCAGGGATGTTGGGCGAGCAGTACTTC.

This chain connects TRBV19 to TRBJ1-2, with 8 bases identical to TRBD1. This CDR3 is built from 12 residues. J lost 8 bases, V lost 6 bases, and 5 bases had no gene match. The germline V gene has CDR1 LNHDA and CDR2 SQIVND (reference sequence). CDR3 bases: TGTGCCAGTAGCAAACAGGGGGGAGGCTACACCTTC. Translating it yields CASSKQGGGYTF.

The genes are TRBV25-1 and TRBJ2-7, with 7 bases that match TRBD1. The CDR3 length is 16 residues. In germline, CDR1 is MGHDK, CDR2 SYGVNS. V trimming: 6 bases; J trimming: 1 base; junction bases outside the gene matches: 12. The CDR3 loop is CASSPLRGTASYEQYF. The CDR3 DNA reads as TGTGCCAGCAGCCCCCTCAGGGGGACGGCTTCCTACGAGCAGTACTTC.

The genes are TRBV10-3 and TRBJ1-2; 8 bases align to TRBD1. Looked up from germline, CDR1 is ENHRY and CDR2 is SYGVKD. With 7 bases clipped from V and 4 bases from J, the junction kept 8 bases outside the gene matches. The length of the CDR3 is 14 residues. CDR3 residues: CAINNGDRGYGYTF. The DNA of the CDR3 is TGTGCCATCAACAATGGCGACAGGGGCTATGGCTACACCTTC.

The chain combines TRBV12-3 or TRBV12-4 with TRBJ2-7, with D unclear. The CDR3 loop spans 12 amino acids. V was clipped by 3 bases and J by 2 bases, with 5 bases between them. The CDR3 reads CASSFWAYEQYF. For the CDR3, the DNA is TGTGCCAGCAGTTTCTGGGCCTACGAGCAGTACTTC.

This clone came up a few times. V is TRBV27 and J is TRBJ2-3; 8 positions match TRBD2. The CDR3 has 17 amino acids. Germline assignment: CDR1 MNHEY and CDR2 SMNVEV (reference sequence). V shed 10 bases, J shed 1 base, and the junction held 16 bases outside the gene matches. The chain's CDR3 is CATCEFSGAGGTDTQYF. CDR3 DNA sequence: TGTGCCACCTGTGAATTTAGCGGGGCCGGGGGCACAGATACGCAGTATTTT.

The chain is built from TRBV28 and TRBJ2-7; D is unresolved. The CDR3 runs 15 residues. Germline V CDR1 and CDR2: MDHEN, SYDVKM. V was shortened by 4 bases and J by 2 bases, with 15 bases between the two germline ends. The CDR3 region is CASSSPVESPYEQYF. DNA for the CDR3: TGTGCCAGCAGTTCACCGGTAGAATCTCCCTACGAGCAGTACTTC. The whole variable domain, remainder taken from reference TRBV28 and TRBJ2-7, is DVKVTQSSRYLVKRTGEKVFLECVQDMDHENMFWYRQDPGLGLRLIYFSYDVKMKEKGDIPEGYSVSREKKERFSLILESASTNQTSMYLCASSSPVESPYEQYFGPGTRLTVT.

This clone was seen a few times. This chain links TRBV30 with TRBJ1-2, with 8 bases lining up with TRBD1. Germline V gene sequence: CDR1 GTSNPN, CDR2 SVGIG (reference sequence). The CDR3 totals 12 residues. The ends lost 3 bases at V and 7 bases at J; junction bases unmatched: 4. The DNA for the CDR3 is TGTGCCTGGAGCCAGGGGGCTTCTGGCTACACCTTC. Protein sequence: CAWSQGASGYTF.